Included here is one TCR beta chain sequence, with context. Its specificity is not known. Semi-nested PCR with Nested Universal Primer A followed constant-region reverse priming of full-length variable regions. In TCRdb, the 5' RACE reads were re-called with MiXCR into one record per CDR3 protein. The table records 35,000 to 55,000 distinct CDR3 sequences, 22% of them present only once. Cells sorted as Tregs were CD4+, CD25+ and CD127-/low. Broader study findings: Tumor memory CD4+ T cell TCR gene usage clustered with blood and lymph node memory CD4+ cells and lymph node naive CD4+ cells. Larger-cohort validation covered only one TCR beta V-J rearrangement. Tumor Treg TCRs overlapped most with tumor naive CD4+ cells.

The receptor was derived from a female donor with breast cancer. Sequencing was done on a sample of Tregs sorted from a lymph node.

The CDR3 region is CASSALSGRRETQYF. The CDR3, as DNA: TGTGCCAGCAGCGCACTAAGCGGGAGGAGAGAGACCCAGTACTTC. The chain couples TRBV9 to TRBJ2-5; the match to TRBD2 covers 9 bases. Germline values: CDR1 SGDLS, CDR2 YYNGEE. The length of the CDR3 is 15 residues. V lost 3 bases, J lost 4 bases, and 7 bases stayed unmatched.